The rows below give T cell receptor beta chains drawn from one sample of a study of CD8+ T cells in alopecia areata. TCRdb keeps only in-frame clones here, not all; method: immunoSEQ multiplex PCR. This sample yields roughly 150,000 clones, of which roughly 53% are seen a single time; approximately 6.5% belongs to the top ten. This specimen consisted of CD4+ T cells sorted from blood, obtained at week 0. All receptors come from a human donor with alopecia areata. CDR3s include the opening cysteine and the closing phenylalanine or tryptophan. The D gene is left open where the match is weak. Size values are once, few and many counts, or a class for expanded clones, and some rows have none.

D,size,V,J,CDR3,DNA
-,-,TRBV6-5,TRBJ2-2,CASRGTWGTGELFF,TGTGCCAGCAGGGGGACCTGGGGGACCGGGGAGCTGTTTTTT
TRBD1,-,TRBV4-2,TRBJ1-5,CASSQAGAGGSGNQPQHF,TGTGCCAGCAGCCAAGCCGGGGCAGGGGGAAGTGGCAATCAGCCCCAGCATTTT
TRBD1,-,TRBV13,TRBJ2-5,CASSLGAGTGSETQYF,TGTGCCAGCAGCTTAGGGGCCGGGACAGGGTCGGAGACCCAGTACTTC
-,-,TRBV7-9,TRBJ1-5,CASSLVGEGQPQHF,TGTGCCAGCAGCTTAGTTGGGGAGGGTCAGCCCCAGCATTTT
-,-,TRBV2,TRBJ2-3,CASSVGADTQYF,TGTGCCAGCAGTGTTGGCGCAGATACGCAGTATTTT
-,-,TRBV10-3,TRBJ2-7,CAINGRQGVEQYF,TGTGCCATCAACGGACGGCAGGGTGTCGAGCAGTACTTC
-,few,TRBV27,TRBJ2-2,CASSFAGQYTGELFF,TGTGCCAGCAGTTTCGCTGGACAGTACACCGGGGAGCTGTTTTTT
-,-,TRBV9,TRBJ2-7,CASSVAETPWTYEQYF,TGTGCCAGCAGCGTAGCGGAAACCCCGTGGACCTACGAGCAGTACTTC
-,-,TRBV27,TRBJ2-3,CASSFSARDTQYF,TGTGCCAGCAGTTTTTCGGCGAGGGATACGCAGTATTTT
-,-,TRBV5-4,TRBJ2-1,CASSFDNYNEQFF,TGTGCCAGCAGCTTCGACAACTACAATGAGCAGTTCTTC
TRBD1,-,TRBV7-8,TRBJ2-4,CASSLRGRITTIQYF,TGTGCCAGCAGCTTAAGGGGGCGCATTACAACCATTCAGTACTTC
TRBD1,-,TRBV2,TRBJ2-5,CASSEIQGSWETQYF,TGTGCCAGCAGTGAAATACAGGGGAGTTGGGAGACCCAGTACTTC
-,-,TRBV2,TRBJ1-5,CASGGGAGGEPQHF,TGTGCCAGCGGAGGAGGGGCCGGCGGTGAGCCCCAGCATTTT
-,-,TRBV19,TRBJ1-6,CASGTKGGTLHF,TGTGCCAGTGGCACCAAGGGGGGGACGCTCCACTTT
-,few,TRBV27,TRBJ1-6,CASKTVGAALHF,TGTGCCAGCAAGACCGTCGGCGCGGCCCTCCACTTT
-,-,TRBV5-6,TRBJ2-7,CASSLGPTYEQYF,TGTGCCAGCAGCTTGGGACCGACCTACGAGCAGTACTTC
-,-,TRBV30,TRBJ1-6,CASQVLDNSPLHF,TGTGCCTCCCAGGTTTTGGATAATTCACCCCTCCACTTT
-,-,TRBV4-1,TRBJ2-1,CASSQPRLVRSYNEQFF,TGCGCCAGCAGCCAGCCAAGACTCGTTCGCTCCTACAATGAGCAGTTCTTC
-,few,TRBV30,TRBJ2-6,CAWRDTSGANVLTF,TGTGCCTGGAGGGACACATCTGGGGCCAACGTCCTGACTTTC
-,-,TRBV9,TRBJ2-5,CASSLHQQETQYF,TGTGCCAGCAGCCTACATCAACAAGAGACCCAGTACTTC
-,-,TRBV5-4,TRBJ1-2,CASSPQGARYGYTF,TGTGCCAGCAGCCCTCAGGGAGCCCGGTATGGCTACACCTTC
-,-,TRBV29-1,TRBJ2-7,CSVERRGGSVQYF,TGCAGCGTTGAAAGACGGGGAGGTTCTGTGCAGTACTTC
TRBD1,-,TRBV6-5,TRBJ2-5,CASSRQGVGETQYF,TGTGCCAGCAGTCGACAGGGTGTGGGAGAGACCCAGTACTTC
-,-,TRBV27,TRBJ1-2,CASGLGGGYGYTF,TGTGCCAGCGGGTTAGGGGGAGGCTATGGCTACACCTTC
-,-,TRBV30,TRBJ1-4,CAWAQRTNEKLFF,TGTGCCTGGGCCCAGAGAACTAATGAAAAACTGTTTTTT
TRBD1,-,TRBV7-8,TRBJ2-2,CASSGRDRGNGELFF,TGTGCCAGCAGCGGCCGGGACAGGGGGAACGGGGAGCTGTTTTTT
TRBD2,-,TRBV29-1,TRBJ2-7,CSVDMKLAGSYEQYF,TGCAGCGTTGATATGAAGCTAGCGGGGTCTTACGAGCAGTACTTC
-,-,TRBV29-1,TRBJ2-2,CSVDKGNTGELFF,TGCAGCGTTGATAAAGGGAACACCGGGGAGCTGTTTTTT
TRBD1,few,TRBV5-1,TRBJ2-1,CASSSGTGFNNEQFF,TGCGCCAGCAGCTCCGGGACAGGCTTCAACAATGAGCAGTTCTTC
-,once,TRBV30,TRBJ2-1,CAWSVPLGGFSYNEQFF,TGTGCCTGGAGTGTACCCCTCGGAGGGTTCTCCTACAATGAGCAGTTCTTC
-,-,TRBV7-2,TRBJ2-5,CASSLATTETQYF,TGTGCCAGCAGCTTAGCAACAACAGAGACCCAGTACTTC
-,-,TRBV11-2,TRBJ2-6,CASSLEVQGFHSGANVLTF,TGTGCCAGCAGCTTAGAGGTCCAGGGCTTCCACTCTGGGGCCAACGTCCTGACTTTC
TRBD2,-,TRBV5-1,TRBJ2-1,CASSLALAGGEQFF,TGCGCCAGCAGCTTGGCCCTAGCGGGGGGAGAGCAGTTCTTC
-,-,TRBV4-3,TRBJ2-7,CASSQDLGRTYEQYF,TGCGCCAGCAGCCAAGATTTGGGGAGAACCTACGAGCAGTACTTC
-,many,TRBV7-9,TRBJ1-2,CASSSLGFDYGYTF,TGTGCCAGCAGCTCACTGGGGTTTGACTATGGCTACACCTTC
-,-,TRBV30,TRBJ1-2,CACTGGNYGYTF,TGTGCCTGCACGGGAGGGAACTATGGCTACACCTTC
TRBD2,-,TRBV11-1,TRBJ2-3,CASSYGGFEDTQYF,TGTGCCAGCAGCTACGGGGGGTTTGAAGATACGCAGTATTTT
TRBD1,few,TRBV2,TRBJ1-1,CASRGTGGRTEAFF,TGTGCCAGCAGGGGGACAGGGGGGAGGACTGAAGCTTTCTTT
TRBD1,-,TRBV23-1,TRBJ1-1,CASIATGSNTEAFF,TGCGCCAGCATCGCGACAGGGTCGAACACTGAAGCTTTCTTT
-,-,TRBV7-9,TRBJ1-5,CASSPDGPQPQHF,TGTGCCAGCAGCCCTGACGGACCTCAGCCCCAGCATTTT
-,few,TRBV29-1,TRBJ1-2,CSVEDGSNYGYTF,TGCAGCGTTGAAGACGGGAGTAACTATGGCTACACCTTC
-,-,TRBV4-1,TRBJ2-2,CASSPARRERNTGELFF,TGCGCCAGCAGCCCCGCGCGCAGGGAGAGAAACACCGGGGAGCTGTTTTTT
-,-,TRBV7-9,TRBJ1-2,CASSPTHWMYGYTF,TGTGCCAGCAGCCCGACCCATTGGATGTATGGCTACACCTTC
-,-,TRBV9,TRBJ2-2,CASSVEATGELFF,TGTGCCAGCAGCGTAGAGGCTACGGGCGAGCTGTTTTTT
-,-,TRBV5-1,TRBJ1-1,CASSSGRMNTEAFF,TGCGCCAGCAGCTCCGGAAGGATGAACACTGAAGCTTTCTTT
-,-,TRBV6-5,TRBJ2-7,CASSYSNPRSEQYF,TGTGCCAGCAGTTACTCGAATCCACGGTCCGAGCAGTACTTC
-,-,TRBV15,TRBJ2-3,CATSTRKGGPREDTQYF,TGTGCCACCAGCACCCGAAAGGGGGGGCCAAGGGAAGATACGCAGTATTTT
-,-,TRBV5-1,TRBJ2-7,CASSQGGYEQYF,TGCGCCAGCAGCCAGGGGGGGTACGAGCAGTACTTC
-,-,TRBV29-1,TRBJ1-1,CSADYVYRDSEAFF,TGCAGCGCCGATTATGTGTACCGGGACTCAGAAGCTTTCTTT
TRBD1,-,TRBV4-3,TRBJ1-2,CASSQDIFSDRGGRGYTF,TGCGCCAGCAGCCAAGACATATTCTCGGACAGGGGCGGTCGTGGCTACACCTTC
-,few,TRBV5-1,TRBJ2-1,CASSFGLNEQFF,TGCGCCAGCAGCTTCGGACTCAATGAGCAGTTCTTC
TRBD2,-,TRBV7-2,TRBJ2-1,CASSLERGGLGNSYNEQFF,TGTGCCAGCAGCTTAGAGCGGGGGGGCCTCGGGAACTCCTACAATGAGCAGTTCTTC
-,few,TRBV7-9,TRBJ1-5,CASSSSRVSNQPQHF,TGTGCCAGCAGCTCCTCCAGGGTGAGCAATCAGCCCCAGCATTTT
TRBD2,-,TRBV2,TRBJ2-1,CASNYRSGGGNEQFF,TGTGCCAGCAACTATAGGAGCGGGGGTGGAAATGAGCAGTTCTTC